The entry below describes one T cell receptor beta chain. The data belong to a study of blood T cell repertoires in COVID-19. The wider study: Acute-phase and convalescent COVID-19 samples originated in the United States, Italy and Spain. PBMCs, B-cell-depleted T cells, or T cells provided the cDNA or gDNA that made up the material.

CDR1 and CDR2 (germline): GTSNPN, SVGIG (reference sequence). CDR3 length: 14 residues. V lost 0 bases and J lost 4, with 12 bases in between. Assignment of participants to cohorts was predicated upon participant-reported clinical history. As processed by the authors: How many nucleated cells were present was estimated from reference gene primer amplification. Profiling relied on immunoSEQ multiplex PCR, and the TCRdb table lists in-frame clones only, not all of them. The D gene and trimming were derived from the DNA, and the V and J assignments and clone size from that table. Of about 270,000 clones in the sample, roughly 85% were seen once.

The V and J genes are TRBV30 and TRBJ1-2; possibly TRBD1 for D (5 bases). The material sequenced was PBMCs or T cells enriched from blood (not recorded which). This TCR was sampled from a woman aged 45-59 years with acute COVID-19. CDR3 bases: TGTGCCTGGAGTGTATCTCAGGGCCGCTATGGCTACACCTTC. Its protein product is CAWSVSQGRYGYTF.